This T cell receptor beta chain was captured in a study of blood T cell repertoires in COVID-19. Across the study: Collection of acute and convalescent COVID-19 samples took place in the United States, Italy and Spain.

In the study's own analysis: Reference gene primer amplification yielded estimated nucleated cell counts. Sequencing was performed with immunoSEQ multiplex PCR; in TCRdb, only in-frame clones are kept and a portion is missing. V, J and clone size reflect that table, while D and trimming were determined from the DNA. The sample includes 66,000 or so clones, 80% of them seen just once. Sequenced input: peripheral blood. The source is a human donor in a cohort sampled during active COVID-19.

DNA for the CDR3: TGCGCCAGCAGCCAAGAAAAGGGGACAGGTGAAAAACTGTTTTTT. Its translation: CASSQEKGTGEKLFF. This chain uses TRBV4-3 with TRBJ1-4, with 8 positions matching TRBD1. The germline V gene encodes CDR1 LGHNA and CDR2 YSLEER. J was trimmed by 7 bases and V by 0 bases; bases with no gene match: 4. This CDR3 comprises 15 residues.